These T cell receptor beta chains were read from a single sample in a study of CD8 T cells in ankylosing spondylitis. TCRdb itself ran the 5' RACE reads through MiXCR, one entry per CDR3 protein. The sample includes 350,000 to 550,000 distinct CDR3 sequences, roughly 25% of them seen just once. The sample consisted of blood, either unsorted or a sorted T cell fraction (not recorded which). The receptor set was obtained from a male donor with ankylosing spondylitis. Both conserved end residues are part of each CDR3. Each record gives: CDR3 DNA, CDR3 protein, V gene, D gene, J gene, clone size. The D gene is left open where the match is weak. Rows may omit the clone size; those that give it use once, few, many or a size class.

CDR3 DNA: TGTGCCACCAGTGATATCCAAACCTACAATGAGCAGTTCTTC
CDR3 protein: CATSDIQTYNEQFF
V gene: TRBV24-1
D gene: -
J gene: TRBJ2-1
clone size: -

CDR3 DNA: TGTGCCAGCAGCCAAGGTCTAGCGGGAGTAGGCCGTGACGGGGAGCTGTTTTTT
CDR3 protein: CASSQGLAGVGRDGELFF
V gene: TRBV3-1
D gene: TRBD2
J gene: TRBJ2-2
clone size: many

CDR3 DNA: TGCAGCGTCTTCGGACCGGGACAGGGGAACACTGAAGCTTTCTTT
CDR3 protein: CSVFGPGQGNTEAFF
V gene: TRBV29-1
D gene: TRBD1
J gene: TRBJ1-1
clone size: -

CDR3 DNA: TGCAGCGTTGGGCACGGGGACAGTTGGAGCGAGCAGTACTTC
CDR3 protein: CSVGHGDSWSEQYF
V gene: TRBV29-1
D gene: TRBD1
J gene: TRBJ2-7
clone size: -

CDR3 DNA: TGTGCCACTAAGGCCCCCGGGACTAGCGCCGGTGGGGCCAACGTCCTGACTTTC
CDR3 protein: CATKAPGTSAGGANVLTF
V gene: TRBV11-2
D gene: TRBD2
J gene: TRBJ2-6
clone size: -

CDR3 DNA: TGTGCCAGCACCAGGGACAGGGGGCCTAATGAGCAGTTCTTC
CDR3 protein: CASTRDRGPNEQFF
V gene: TRBV6-1
D gene: TRBD1
J gene: TRBJ2-1
clone size: -

CDR3 DNA: TGCGCCAGCAGCCAAGGGGACAGGCGATCCACAGATACGCAGTATTTT
CDR3 protein: CASSQGDRRSTDTQYF
V gene: TRBV4-1
D gene: TRBD1
J gene: TRBJ2-3
clone size: -

CDR3 DNA: TGCGCCAGCAGCTTGGACGCGTACTCCTACAATGAGCAGTTCTTC
CDR3 protein: CASSLDAYSYNEQFF
V gene: TRBV5-1
D gene: -
J gene: TRBJ2-1
clone size: few

CDR3 DNA: TGTGCCAGCAGCCATAGCGTAGCCGGTGGCGGAGCTTTCTTT
CDR3 protein: CASSHSVAGGGAFF
V gene: TRBV3-1
D gene: -
J gene: TRBJ1-1
clone size: -

CDR3 DNA: TGTGCCACCAGTGATCCCACAGGGGGAGGCAATCAGCCCCAGCATTTT
CDR3 protein: CATSDPTGGGNQPQHF
V gene: TRBV24-1
D gene: TRBD1
J gene: TRBJ1-5
clone size: few

CDR3 DNA: TGTGCCACCAGCAGAGATAAGTCCACTGGGAACCCCCAGCATTTT
CDR3 protein: CATSRDKSTGNPQHF
V gene: TRBV15
D gene: -
J gene: TRBJ1-5
clone size: -

CDR3 DNA: TGTGCCAGCAGTTTCCAGAATACAGGGGGCCTTGGAAACACCATATATTTT
CDR3 protein: CASSFQNTGGLGNTIYF
V gene: TRBV6-5
D gene: TRBD1
J gene: TRBJ1-3
clone size: -

CDR3 DNA: TGCAGCGTTGATTTCGCAGGGCAGAACACTGAAGCTTTCTTT
CDR3 protein: CSVDFAGQNTEAFF
V gene: TRBV29-1
D gene: -
J gene: TRBJ1-1
clone size: -

CDR3 DNA: TGCAGTGCACTCGGGGTGAGCAATCAGCCCCAGCATTTT
CDR3 protein: CSALGVSNQPQHF
V gene: TRBV20-1
D gene: -
J gene: TRBJ1-5
clone size: -

CDR3 DNA: TGCAGCGTTGAGGGACAGGGCACAGATACGCAGTATTTT
CDR3 protein: CSVEGQGTDTQYF
V gene: TRBV29-1
D gene: TRBD1
J gene: TRBJ2-3
clone size: few

CDR3 DNA: TGCAGCGTTGAAGGGACAGGCTACGAGCAGTACTTC
CDR3 protein: CSVEGTGYEQYF
V gene: TRBV29-1
D gene: TRBD1
J gene: TRBJ2-7
clone size: many

CDR3 DNA: TGTGCCAGCAGCTTCACGGACAGGGAAATCTCCTTC
CDR3 protein: CASSFTDREISF
V gene: TRBV7-9
D gene: TRBD1
J gene: TRBJ2-5
clone size: -

CDR3 DNA: TGCAGTGCTAGTGCGAACAGGGCCAACTATGGCTACACCTTC
CDR3 protein: CSASANRANYGYTF
V gene: TRBV20-1
D gene: -
J gene: TRBJ1-2
clone size: few

CDR3 DNA: TGCAGTGCTAGAGAGCTGTATGGAAACACCATATATTTT
CDR3 protein: CSARELYGNTIYF
V gene: TRBV20-1
D gene: -
J gene: TRBJ1-3
clone size: -

CDR3 DNA: TGTGCCATCGGGGGGACAGATCAAAATGAGCAGTTCTTC
CDR3 protein: CAIGGTDQNEQFF
V gene: TRBV10-3
D gene: -
J gene: TRBJ2-1
clone size: many

CDR3 DNA: TGCAGCGTCCTCGACTCTGGAAACACCATATATTTT
CDR3 protein: CSVLDSGNTIYF
V gene: TRBV29-1
D gene: -
J gene: TRBJ1-3
clone size: -

CDR3 DNA: TGTGCCAGCAGTATGGGACAGGGGTTGAATCAGCCCCAGCATTTT
CDR3 protein: CASSMGQGLNQPQHF
V gene: TRBV6-1
D gene: TRBD1
J gene: TRBJ1-5
clone size: -

CDR3 DNA: TGTGCCACGTCTATGAAGAACACAGATACGCAGTATTTT
CDR3 protein: CATSMKNTDTQYF
V gene: TRBV15
D gene: -
J gene: TRBJ2-3
clone size: -

CDR3 DNA: TGTGCCTGCCAAGGGAACACTGAAGCTTTCTTT
CDR3 protein: CACQGNTEAFF
V gene: TRBV30
D gene: -
J gene: TRBJ1-1
clone size: -

CDR3 DNA: TGTGCCAGCAGCGTAGCTCCAGGGGTCGAGACCCAGTACTTC
CDR3 protein: CASSVAPGVETQYF
V gene: TRBV9
D gene: -
J gene: TRBJ2-5
clone size: -

CDR3 DNA: TGTGCCAGCAGCCACCACCTAGCGTTGGAAGGAGATACGCAGTATTTT
CDR3 protein: CASSHHLALEGDTQYF
V gene: TRBV3-1
D gene: -
J gene: TRBJ2-3
clone size: few

CDR3 DNA: TGCAGTGCTAGAGATCTAATTGACAGCGGGAGTTGGGGCGAGCAGTACTTC
CDR3 protein: CSARDLIDSGSWGEQYF
V gene: TRBV20-1
D gene: TRBD2
J gene: TRBJ2-7
clone size: -

CDR3 DNA: TGTGCCAGCAGCCCCTCCAGAGGGGGTGAAGAGACCCAGTACTTC
CDR3 protein: CASSPSRGGEETQYF
V gene: TRBV25-1
D gene: -
J gene: TRBJ2-5
clone size: -

CDR3 DNA: TGCGCCAGCTTTCCTGTTCCTACAGCCAAAAACATTCAGTACTTC
CDR3 protein: CASFPVPTAKNIQYF
V gene: TRBV5-1
D gene: -
J gene: TRBJ2-4
clone size: -

CDR3 DNA: TGTGCCAGCAGTACAGGGAGGACGGGCCAGCCCCAGCATTTT
CDR3 protein: CASSTGRTGQPQHF
V gene: TRBV6-1
D gene: -
J gene: TRBJ1-5
clone size: -

CDR3 DNA: TGCAGTGTTGGGACAGGATCGTCCGGGGAGCTGTTTTTT
CDR3 protein: CSVGTGSSGELFF
V gene: TRBV20-1
D gene: TRBD1
J gene: TRBJ2-2
clone size: -

CDR3 DNA: TGTGCCAGCAGCTTAGGTCCAGACAGAAGGGGCTACACCTTC
CDR3 protein: CASSLGPDRRGYTF
V gene: TRBV11-2
D gene: -
J gene: TRBJ1-2
clone size: -

CDR3 DNA: TGCGCCAGCAGCGTCCGTCGTTGGGAGCTTGGCTACACCTTC
CDR3 protein: CASSVRRWELGYTF
V gene: TRBV4-1
D gene: -
J gene: TRBJ1-2
clone size: few

CDR3 DNA: TGCGCCAGCAGCCTAATGACAGGGGACACCGGGGAGCTGTTTTTT
CDR3 protein: CASSLMTGDTGELFF
V gene: TRBV5-1
D gene: TRBD1
J gene: TRBJ2-2
clone size: many

CDR3 DNA: TGTGCCAGCTCACCTACCTCTCCGCCGGTCACGCAGTATTTT
CDR3 protein: CASSPTSPPVTQYF
V gene: TRBV18
D gene: -
J gene: TRBJ2-3
clone size: -

CDR3 DNA: TGCAGTGCTAGAGATCCCGACCGAAACAATGAGCAGTTCTTC
CDR3 protein: CSARDPDRNNEQFF
V gene: TRBV20-1
D gene: -
J gene: TRBJ2-1
clone size: -

CDR3 DNA: TGCGCCAGCATAGGAGGGGTAGCGGGTTTCCAAGAGACCCAGTACTTC
CDR3 protein: CASIGGVAGFQETQYF
V gene: TRBV5-1
D gene: TRBD2
J gene: TRBJ2-5
clone size: few

CDR3 DNA: TGTGCACCAGGGAGACTAGGCAATGAGCAGTTCTTC
CDR3 protein: CAPGRLGNEQFF
V gene: TRBV7-9
D gene: -
J gene: TRBJ2-1
clone size: -

CDR3 DNA: TGTGCCAGCAGTTACAGTCGGACCTCCTACGAGCAGTACTTC
CDR3 protein: CASSYSRTSYEQYF
V gene: TRBV6-5
D gene: -
J gene: TRBJ2-7
clone size: -

CDR3 DNA: TGTGCCAGCAGTTTCGACAGGGGAAAGGGCAATGAGCAGTTCTTC
CDR3 protein: CASSFDRGKGNEQFF
V gene: TRBV12-3/TRBV12-4
D gene: TRBD1
J gene: TRBJ2-1
clone size: few

CDR3 DNA: TGCAGCGTTGGATGGACAGGGGCCAATCAGCCCCAGCATTTT
CDR3 protein: CSVGWTGANQPQHF
V gene: TRBV29-1
D gene: TRBD1
J gene: TRBJ1-5
clone size: few

CDR3 DNA: TGCGCCAGCAGCTTGGGCCTGGGGCAGGGGGAAGAGACCCAGTACTTC
CDR3 protein: CASSLGLGQGEETQYF
V gene: TRBV5-1
D gene: TRBD1
J gene: TRBJ2-5
clone size: -

CDR3 DNA: TGTGCCAGTAGGAAGGAAGAGACCCAGTACTTC
CDR3 protein: CASRKEETQYF
V gene: TRBV19
D gene: -
J gene: TRBJ2-5
clone size: -

CDR3 DNA: TGCAGTGCTAGAGATAGGGTGACAGCGCTGGGCACTGAAGCTTTCTTT
CDR3 protein: CSARDRVTALGTEAFF
V gene: TRBV20-1
D gene: -
J gene: TRBJ1-1
clone size: -

CDR3 DNA: TGTGCCACCAGCTCAGACGGGACTCTCTTCGAGGAGACCCAGTACTTC
CDR3 protein: CATSSDGTLFEETQYF
V gene: TRBV15
D gene: -
J gene: TRBJ2-5
clone size: few

CDR3 DNA: TGCGCCAGCAGCTTGGCCCCAGGAAGGAACACTGAAGCTTTCTTT
CDR3 protein: CASSLAPGRNTEAFF
V gene: TRBV5-1
D gene: -
J gene: TRBJ1-1
clone size: few

CDR3 DNA: TGCGCCAGCAGCTTGACAGGGCGAAGAGAAGAGACCCAGTACTTC
CDR3 protein: CASSLTGRREETQYF
V gene: TRBV5-1
D gene: -
J gene: TRBJ2-5
clone size: many

CDR3 DNA: TGTGCCAGCAGACAAGGGACAGGGAGCTCCTACGAGCAGTACTTC
CDR3 protein: CASRQGTGSSYEQYF
V gene: TRBV27
D gene: TRBD1
J gene: TRBJ2-7
clone size: few

CDR3 DNA: TGCAGTGCTAGGACTAGCGGGAACCCAGATACGCAGTATTTT
CDR3 protein: CSARTSGNPDTQYF
V gene: TRBV20-1
D gene: TRBD2
J gene: TRBJ2-3
clone size: few

CDR3 DNA: TGCGCCAGCAGCTCTGGACAGGCAGGCAATCAGCCCCAGCATTTT
CDR3 protein: CASSSGQAGNQPQHF
V gene: TRBV5-1
D gene: TRBD1
J gene: TRBJ1-5
clone size: -

CDR3 DNA: TGTGCCAGCAGCTTACCACGGACAGATGAGCAGTTCTTC
CDR3 protein: CASSLPRTDEQFF
V gene: TRBV7-2
D gene: -
J gene: TRBJ2-1
clone size: few

CDR3 DNA: TGTGCCAGCATCTCCCTCGGGACTTGGGAGCTGTTTTTT
CDR3 protein: CASISLGTWELFF
V gene: TRBV6-1
D gene: -
J gene: TRBJ2-2
clone size: -

CDR3 DNA: TGCAGTGCTCCCCTCTTGGACTACGACTATGGCTACACCTTC
CDR3 protein: CSAPLLDYDYGYTF
V gene: TRBV20-1
D gene: -
J gene: TRBJ1-2
clone size: -

CDR3 DNA: TGTGCTAGTGCCCTCGGACGCCCCACTAACTATGGCTACACCTTC
CDR3 protein: CASALGRPTNYGYTF
V gene: TRBV12-5
D gene: -
J gene: TRBJ1-2
clone size: -

CDR3 DNA: TGCAGTGCCGATCGGTCAGATACGCAGTATTTT
CDR3 protein: CSADRSDTQYF
V gene: TRBV20-1
D gene: -
J gene: TRBJ2-3
clone size: -